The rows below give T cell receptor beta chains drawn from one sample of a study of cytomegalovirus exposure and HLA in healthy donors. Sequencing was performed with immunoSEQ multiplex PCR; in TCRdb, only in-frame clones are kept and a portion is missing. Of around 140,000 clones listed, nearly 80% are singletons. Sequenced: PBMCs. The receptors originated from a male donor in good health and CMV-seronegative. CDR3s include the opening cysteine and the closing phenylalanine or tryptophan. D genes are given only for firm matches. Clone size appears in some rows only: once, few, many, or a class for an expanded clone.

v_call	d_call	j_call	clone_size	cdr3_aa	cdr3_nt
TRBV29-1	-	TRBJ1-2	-	CSVDSGPYGYTF	TGCAGCGTAGACTCAGGGCCCTATGGCTACACCTTC
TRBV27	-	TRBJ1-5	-	CASSPTGRYNQPQHF	TGTGCCAGCAGTCCCACAGGGCGGTACAATCAGCCCCAGCATTTT
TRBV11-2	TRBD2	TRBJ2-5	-	CASSINRVAGGRETQYF	TGTGCCAGCAGCATCAACCGGGTAGCGGGGGGGCGGGAGACCCAGTACTTC
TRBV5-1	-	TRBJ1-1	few	CASSLGQTVNTEAFF	TGCGCCAGCAGTCTTGGACAGACGGTGAACACTGAAGCTTTCTTT
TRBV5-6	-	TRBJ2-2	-	CASSFRAQRAGELFF	TGTGCCAGCAGCTTCCGGGCCCAGAGGGCGGGGGAGCTGTTTTTT
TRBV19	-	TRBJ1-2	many	CASSIGTVPLYTF	TGTGCCAGTAGTATAGGGACAGTACCCCTTTACACCTTC
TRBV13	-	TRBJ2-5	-	CASSVGGQQETQYF	TGTGCCAGCAGCGTGGGGGGACAGCAAGAGACCCAGTACTTC
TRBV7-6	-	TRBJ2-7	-	CASSLARGVYEQYF	TGTGCCAGCAGCTTAGCGCGAGGCGTCTACGAGCAGTACTTC
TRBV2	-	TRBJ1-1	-	CASSDQGMNTEAFF	TGTGCCAGCAGTGACCAGGGCATGAACACTGAAGCTTTCTTT
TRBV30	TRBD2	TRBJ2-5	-	CAWARGQETQYF	TGTGCCTGGGCGCGGGGGCAAGAGACCCAGTACTTC
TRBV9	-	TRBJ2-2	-	CASSVDGITGELFF	TGTGCCAGCAGCGTAGACGGGATCACCGGGGAGCTGTTTTTT
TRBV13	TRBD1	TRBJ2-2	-	CASSLGQGATGELFF	TGTGCCAGCAGCTTAGGACAGGGGGCCACCGGGGAGCTGTTTTTT
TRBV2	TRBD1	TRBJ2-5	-	CASEGTAQETQYF	TGTGCCAGCGAAGGGACAGCCCAAGAGACCCAGTACTTC
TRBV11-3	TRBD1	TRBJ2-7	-	CASSLLKGTAITYEQYF	TGTGCCAGCAGCTTATTAAAAGGGACAGCCATTACCTACGAGCAGTACTTC
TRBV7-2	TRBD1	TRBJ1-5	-	CASSPTGAGGQPQHF	TGTGCCAGCAGCCCAACTGGGGCAGGGGGCCAGCCCCAGCATTTT
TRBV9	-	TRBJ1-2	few	CASSVWPGTNYGYTF	TGTGCCAGCAGCGTATGGCCAGGTACTAACTATGGCTACACCTTC
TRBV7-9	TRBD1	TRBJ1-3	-	CASGTGERGNTIYF	TGTGCCAGCGGCACAGGGGAAAGAGGAAACACCATATATTTT
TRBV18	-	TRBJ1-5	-	CASSQWTLGQQPQHF	TGTGCCAGCTCCCAATGGACACTCGGACAACAGCCCCAGCATTTT
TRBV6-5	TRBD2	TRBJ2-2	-	CASSLLASGELFF	TGTGCCAGCAGCCTACTAGCGTCCGGGGAGCTGTTTTTT
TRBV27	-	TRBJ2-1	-	CASSPGRTNNPYNEQFF	TGTGCCAGCAGTCCGGGGAGAACTAATAACCCTTACAATGAGCAGTTCTTC
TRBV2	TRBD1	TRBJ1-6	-	CASTERQGYNSPLHF	TGTGCCAGCACTGAACGACAGGGCTATAATTCACCCCTCCACTTT
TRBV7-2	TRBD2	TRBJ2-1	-	CASSLVTSGANEQFF	TGTGCCAGCAGCTTAGTAACTAGCGGGGCAAATGAGCAGTTCTTC
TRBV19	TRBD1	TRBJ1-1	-	CASRVTGTANTEAFF	TGTGCCAGTAGAGTTACCGGGACAGCCAACACTGAAGCTTTCTTT